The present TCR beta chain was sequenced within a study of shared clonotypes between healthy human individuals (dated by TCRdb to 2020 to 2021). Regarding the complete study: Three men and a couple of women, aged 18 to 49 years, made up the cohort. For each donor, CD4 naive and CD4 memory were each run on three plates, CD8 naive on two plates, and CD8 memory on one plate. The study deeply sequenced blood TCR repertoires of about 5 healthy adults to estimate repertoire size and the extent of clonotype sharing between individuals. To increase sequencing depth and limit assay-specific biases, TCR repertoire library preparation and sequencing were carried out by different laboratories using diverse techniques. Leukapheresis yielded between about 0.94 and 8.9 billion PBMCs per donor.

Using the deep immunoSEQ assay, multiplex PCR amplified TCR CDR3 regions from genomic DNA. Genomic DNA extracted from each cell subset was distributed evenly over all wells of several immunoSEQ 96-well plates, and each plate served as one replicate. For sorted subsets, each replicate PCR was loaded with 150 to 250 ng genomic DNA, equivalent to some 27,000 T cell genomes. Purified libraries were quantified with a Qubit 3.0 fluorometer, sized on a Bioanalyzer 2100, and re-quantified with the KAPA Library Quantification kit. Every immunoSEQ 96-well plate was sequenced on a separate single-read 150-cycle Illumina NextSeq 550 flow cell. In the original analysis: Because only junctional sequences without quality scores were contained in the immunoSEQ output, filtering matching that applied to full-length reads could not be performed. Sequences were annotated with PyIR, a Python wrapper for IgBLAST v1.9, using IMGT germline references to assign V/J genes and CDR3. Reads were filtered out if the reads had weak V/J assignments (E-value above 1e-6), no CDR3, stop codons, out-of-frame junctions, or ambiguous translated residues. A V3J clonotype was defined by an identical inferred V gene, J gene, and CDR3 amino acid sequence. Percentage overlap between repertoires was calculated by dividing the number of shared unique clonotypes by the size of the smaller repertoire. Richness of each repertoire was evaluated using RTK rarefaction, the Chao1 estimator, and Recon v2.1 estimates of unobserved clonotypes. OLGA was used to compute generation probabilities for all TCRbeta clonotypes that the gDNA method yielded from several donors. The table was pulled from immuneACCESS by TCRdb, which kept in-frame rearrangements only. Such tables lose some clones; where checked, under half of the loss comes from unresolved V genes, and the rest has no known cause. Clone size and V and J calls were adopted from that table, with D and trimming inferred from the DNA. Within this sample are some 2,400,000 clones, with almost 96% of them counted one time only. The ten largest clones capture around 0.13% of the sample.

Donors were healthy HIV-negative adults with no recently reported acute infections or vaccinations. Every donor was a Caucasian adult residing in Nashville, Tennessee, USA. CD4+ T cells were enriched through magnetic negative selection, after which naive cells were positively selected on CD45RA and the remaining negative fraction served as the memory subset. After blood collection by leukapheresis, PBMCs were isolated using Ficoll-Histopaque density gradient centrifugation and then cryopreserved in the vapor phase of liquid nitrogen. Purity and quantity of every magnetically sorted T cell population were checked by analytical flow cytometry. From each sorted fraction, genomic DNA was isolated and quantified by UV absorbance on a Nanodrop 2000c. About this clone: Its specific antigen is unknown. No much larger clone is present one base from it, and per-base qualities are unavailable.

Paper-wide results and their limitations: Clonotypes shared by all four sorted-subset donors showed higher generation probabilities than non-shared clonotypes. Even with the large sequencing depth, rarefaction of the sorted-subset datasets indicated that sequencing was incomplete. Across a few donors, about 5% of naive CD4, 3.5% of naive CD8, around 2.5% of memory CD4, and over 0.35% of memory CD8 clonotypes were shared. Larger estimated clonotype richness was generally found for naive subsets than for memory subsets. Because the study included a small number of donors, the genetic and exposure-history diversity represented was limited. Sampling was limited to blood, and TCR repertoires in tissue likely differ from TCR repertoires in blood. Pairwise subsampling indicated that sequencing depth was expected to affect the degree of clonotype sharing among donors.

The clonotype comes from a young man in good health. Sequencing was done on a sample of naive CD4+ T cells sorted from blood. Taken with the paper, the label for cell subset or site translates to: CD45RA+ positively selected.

The CDR3 corresponds to CASTRDLYNEQFF. The DNA sequence is as follows: TGTGCCAGCACTCGGGACCTCTACAATGAGCAGTTCTTC. The chain was built from TRBV6-5 and TRBJ2-1; the D gene cannot be resolved beyond TRBD1 or TRBD2, each matching 5 bases. CDR1 and CDR2 (MNHEY, SVGAGI) derive from the germline V gene. The cysteine opens and the phenylalanine closes a CDR3 of 13 amino acids. Only the CDR3 DNA stays, 39 bases, in frame from base 1. Deletion took 7 bases off V and 3 bases off J, with a span of 10 bases between the germline ends.